This is a list of T cell receptor beta chains from one sample in a study of response to subunit inactivated influenza vaccine. TCRdb recomputed calls from the RT-PCR reads with MiXCR, one row per CDR3 protein. The sample shows 860,000 or so distinct CDR3 sequences, less than 25% of them seen only once. The source material was PBMCs from blood, sampled 4 to 6 days after vaccination. The source of these receptors is a man over 45 who received an inactivated influenza vaccine. The CDR3 runs from the conserved cysteine through the conserved F or W. Fields, in order: clone size, J gene, V gene, CDR3 length, D gene, CDR3 protein, CDR3 DNA. A D gene is named only where the DNA matches it firmly. Size is omitted from some rows. Given values are once, few, many or a class for expanded clones.

-	TRBJ2-3	TRBV20-1	14	TRBD2	CSARVGGVTDTQYF	TGCAGTGCTAGGGTCGGGGGGGTCACAGATACGCAGTATTTT
few	TRBJ1-6	TRBV6-1	14	TRBD1	CASSKGTGTSPLHF	TGTGCCAGCAGCAAGGGGACAGGGACTTCACCCCTCCACTTT
-	TRBJ2-3	TRBV28	15	TRBD2	CASSFLSGSRDTQYF	TGTGCCAGCAGTTTTCTTAGCGGGAGTCGGGATACGCAGTATTTT
-	TRBJ1-5	TRBV6-5	15	-	CASSYGPGSDQPQHF	TGTGCCAGCAGTTACGGTCCTGGATCGGATCAGCCCCAGCATTTT
-	TRBJ1-2	TRBV12-3/TRBV12-4	12	TRBD1	CASSSPGQGPTF	TGTGCCAGCAGTTCTCCAGGACAGGGTCCTACCTTC
many	TRBJ1-6	TRBV25-1	13	-	CASSVARGSPLHF	TGTGCCAGCAGTGTGGCAAGGGGTTCACCCCTCCACTTT
once	TRBJ1-1	TRBV12-2	16	-	CASRLAPGQVMPEAFF	TGTGCAAGTCGCTTAGCGCCGGGACAGGTGATGCCTGAAGCTTTCTTT
many	TRBJ2-7	TRBV7-2	13	-	CASSYQSSYEQYF	TGTGCCAGCAGCTACCAGAGCTCCTACGAGCAGTACTTC
-	TRBJ1-5	TRBV20-1	13	TRBD1	CSARPRGQQPQHF	TGCAGTGCTAGACCCAGGGGGCAACAGCCCCAGCATTTT
few	TRBJ1-3	TRBV9	16	-	CASSVAGANSGNTIYF	TGTGCCAGCAGCGTAGCTGGGGCCAACTCTGGAAACACCATATATTTT
-	TRBJ2-2	TRBV6-5	14	-	CASSYSGGTGELFF	TGTGCCAGCAGTTACTCTGGGGGAACCGGGGAGCTGTTTTTT
few	TRBJ1-4	TRBV7-6	15	TRBD1	CASSPRPGQDEKLFF	TGTGCCAGCAGCCCGCGACCGGGACAGGATGAAAAACTGTTTTTT
-	TRBJ2-2	TRBV5-6	15	TRBD1	CASSGTGGTTGELFF	TGTGCCAGCAGCGGGACAGGGGGGACCACCGGGGAGCTGTTTTTT
once	TRBJ2-1	TRBV28	15	-	CASSLGLVGVNEQFF	TGTGCCAGCAGCCTAGGACTTGTAGGGGTCAATGAGCAGTTCTTC
-	TRBJ2-2	TRBV20-1	19	TRBD2	CSARDGTSGRLLGTGELFF	TGCAGTGCTAGAGACGGAACTAGCGGGAGGTTGTTAGGCACCGGGGAGCTGTTTTTT
-	TRBJ2-7	TRBV7-8	15	TRBD1	CASSLTGGPLREQYF	TGTGCCAGCAGCTTGACAGGGGGACCTCTTAGGGAGCAGTACTTC
many	TRBJ2-1	TRBV7-8	16	TRBD2	CASSRSGGSSYNEQFF	TGTGCCAGCAGCCGTAGCGGGGGGAGCTCCTACAATGAGCAGTTCTTC
few	TRBJ2-3	TRBV24-1	18	-	CATSDSSSSDPRVDTQYF	TGTGCCACCAGTGATTCCTCATCCTCGGACCCTAGGGTAGATACGCAGTATTTT
-	TRBJ2-3	TRBV6-1	16	-	CASSAPRVSYTDTQYF	TGTGCCAGCAGTGCCCCCCGCGTGAGCTACACAGATACGCAGTATTTT
-	TRBJ2-2	TRBV24-1	17	TRBD1	CATSERTGGRNTGELFF	TGTGCCACCAGTGAGCGTACAGGGGGCCGGAACACCGGGGAGCTGTTTTTT
few	TRBJ2-5	TRBV7-9	16	TRBD2	CASSFRRAGGPSTQYF	TGTGCCAGCAGCTTTCGACGAGCGGGAGGCCCCTCGACCCAGTACTTC
-	TRBJ2-3	TRBV4-2	16	-	CASSQRGSGVTDTQYF	TGTGCCAGCAGCCAACGAGGATCGGGCGTCACAGATACGCAGTATTTT
-	TRBJ1-2	TRBV2	12	-	CASGRDHYGYTF	TGTGCCAGCGGACGGGACCACTATGGCTACACCTTC
few	TRBJ2-5	TRBV14	15	-	CASSQDHIGFETQYF	TGTGCCAGCAGCCAAGATCACATAGGTTTCGAGACCCAGTACTTC
few	TRBJ1-2	TRBV12-3/TRBV12-4	13	-	CASSLSPTKGYTF	TGTGCCAGCAGTTTAAGTCCGACAAAAGGCTACACCTTC
-	TRBJ1-5	TRBV7-9	17	TRBD1	CASSLGQGSHSNQPQHF	TGTGCCAGCAGCTTAGGACAGGGGAGTCATAGCAATCAGCCCCAGCATTTT
few	TRBJ2-2	TRBV12-3/TRBV12-4	15	-	CASSLGLRGTGELFF	TGTGCCAGCAGTTTAGGTTTGCGGGGCACCGGGGAGCTGTTTTTT
few	TRBJ2-7	TRBV12-3/TRBV12-4	14	TRBD1	CASSLTGLAYEQYF	TGTGCCAGCAGTTTGACAGGGTTAGCCTACGAGCAGTACTTC
-	TRBJ2-6	TRBV6-2/TRBV6-3	19	TRBD2	CASSYNPSGRFSGANVLTF	TGTGCCAGCAGTTACAACCCTAGCGGGAGATTCTCTGGGGCCAACGTCCTGACTTTC
few	TRBJ2-5	TRBV27	14	-	CASSFGGEGETQYF	TGTGCCAGCAGTTTCGGAGGGGAAGGGGAGACCCAGTACTTC
few	TRBJ2-1	TRBV4-3	13	-	CASSQIGNNEQFF	TGCGCCAGCAGCCAAATAGGGAACAATGAGCAGTTCTTC
few	TRBJ2-7	TRBV6-1	15	-	CASSPQLGAFHEQYF	TGTGCCAGCAGTCCTCAGCTCGGGGCCTTTCACGAGCAGTACTTC
-	TRBJ2-1	TRBV11-2	16	TRBD1	CASSLVPRQGAGEQFF	TGTGCCAGCAGCTTAGTCCCACGACAGGGGGCCGGTGAGCAGTTCTTC
many	TRBJ1-6	TRBV5-1	14	-	CASSLEAGNSPLHF	TGCGCCAGCAGCTTGGAGGCGGGCAATTCACCCCTCCACTTT
-	TRBJ2-7	TRBV12-3/TRBV12-4	14	-	CASSVRGGTYEQYF	TGTGCCAGCAGCGTCAGGGGGGGGACCTACGAGCAGTACTTC
-	TRBJ2-1	TRBV5-1	14	TRBD1	CASNPTGANNEQFF	TGCGCCAGCAACCCGACAGGGGCAAACAATGAGCAGTTCTTC
-	TRBJ1-1	TRBV4-3	13	-	CASSQEIGPEAFF	TGCGCCAGCAGCCAAGAGATTGGCCCTGAAGCTTTCTTT
few	TRBJ2-7	TRBV14	14	-	CASSQFLGAGEQYF	TGTGCCAGCAGCCAATTCCTCGGGGCTGGGGAGCAGTACTTC
-	TRBJ2-7	TRBV7-9	14	-	CASSPENSGVEQYF	TGTGCCAGCAGCCCCGAAAATAGTGGCGTCGAGCAGTACTTC
few	TRBJ2-1	TRBV12-3/TRBV12-4	13	-	CASSPPPGNEQFF	TGTGCCAGCAGCCCGCCCCCCGGGAATGAGCAGTTCTTC
few	TRBJ2-1	TRBV27	13	-	CASSFATGREQFF	TGTGCCAGCAGTTTCGCTACAGGGCGCGAGCAGTTCTTC
many	TRBJ2-3	TRBV10-3	14	-	CAISVGGSTDTQYF	TGTGCCATCAGTGTTGGGGGAAGCACAGATACGCAGTATTTT
-	TRBJ2-1	TRBV20-1	16	TRBD2	CSARPSGRAVVNEQFF	TGCAGTGCCCGACCTAGCGGGAGGGCCGTTGTCAATGAGCAGTTCTTC
-	TRBJ2-1	TRBV12-3/TRBV12-4	13	-	CASSPGWDGGQFF	TGTGCCAGCAGCCCCGGATGGGATGGGGGGCAGTTCTTC
-	TRBJ1-1	TRBV29-1	13	-	CSVEVSSNTEAFF	TGCAGCGTTGAAGTGTCCTCCAACACTGAAGCTTTCTTT
many	TRBJ2-1	TRBV6-4	16	TRBD1	CASSDSGTGDLNEQFF	TGTGCCAGCAGTGACTCGGGGACAGGGGACCTCAATGAGCAGTTCTTC
few	TRBJ2-7	TRBV4-2	14	-	CASSQVGQGSEQYF	TGTGCCAGCAGCCAAGTGGGGCAGGGCAGCGAGCAGTACTTC
-	TRBJ2-7	TRBV6-1	15	-	CASSHGQQEYYEQYF	TGTGCCAGCAGCCACGGACAGCAAGAATACTACGAGCAGTACTTC
-	TRBJ2-1	TRBV20-1	13	TRBD1	CSASWDRGGEQFF	TGCAGTGCTAGCTGGGACAGGGGTGGAGAGCAGTTCTTC
few	TRBJ2-5	TRBV20-1	14	TRBD2	CSARASGRVETQYF	TGCAGTGCTAGAGCGAGCGGGAGGGTGGAGACCCAGTACTTC
-	TRBJ2-1	TRBV25-1	17	TRBD1	CASSGGTGGFLYNEQFF	TGTGCCAGCAGTGGAGGGACAGGGGGCTTTTTGTATAATGAGCAGTTCTTC
-	TRBJ2-3	TRBV24-1	14	-	CATSDTQGPDTQYF	TGTGCCACCAGTGATACCCAGGGCCCAGATACGCAGTATTTT
few	TRBJ1-1	TRBV12-3/TRBV12-4	12	TRBD1	CASGRGLTEAFF	TGTGCCAGCGGCAGGGGGCTCACTGAAGCTTTCTTT
once	TRBJ2-3	TRBV10-3	17	-	CAISESSSADRRLTQYF	TGTGCCATCAGTGAGTCATCGTCGGCTGACAGGCGACTTACGCAGTATTTT
-	TRBJ1-6	TRBV6-1	15	-	CASSRQRNGNSPLHF	TGTGCCAGCAGTCGGCAGAGAAACGGTAATTCACCCCTCCACTTT
-	TRBJ2-5	TRBV6-2/TRBV6-3	14	-	CASSYAGGSETQYF	TGTGCCAGCAGTTACGCAGGAGGGTCGGAGACCCAGTACTTC
many	TRBJ2-6	TRBV20-1	16	-	CSASRLGDPGANVLTF	TGCAGTGCTAGTAGGCTAGGAGATCCTGGGGCCAACGTCCTGACTTTC
few	TRBJ1-4	TRBV29-1	13	-	CSVVPGAGEKLFF	TGCAGCGTTGTCCCAGGGGCTGGGGAAAAACTGTTTTTT
-	TRBJ2-7	TRBV3-1	16	-	CASSQGVRESLHEQYF	TGTGCCAGCAGCCAAGGAGTACGGGAGTCCCTCCACGAGCAGTACTTC
-	TRBJ1-4	TRBV12-3/TRBV12-4	14	-	CASSEDSFHEKLFF	TGTGCCAGCAGCGAGGACAGTTTTCATGAAAAACTGTTTTTT